The 8 T cell receptor beta chains listed next were all sequenced from one sample in a study of shared clonotypes between healthy human individuals. Terminally differentiated effector memory CD45RA+ cells were excluded from the naive CD8 cells, which were CD45RO-negative and positively selected for CCR7. Sequencing was performed with immunoSEQ multiplex PCR; in TCRdb, only in-frame clones are kept and a portion is missing. This table has about 680,000 clones, just over 90% appearing once. Sequencing was carried out using naive CD8+ T cells sorted from blood. The origin of the receptors is a man in his thirties or forties in good health.

V is TRBV28 and J is TRBJ1-1, with 7 bases lining up with TRBD1. Per the germline V gene, CDR1 is MDHEN and CDR2 is SYDVKM. Trimming at V came to 7 bases and at J to 0 bases, leaving 11 bases not matched to a gene. The length of the CDR3 is 16 residues. The CDR3 region is CASTFYRDRVNTEAFF. CDR3 DNA sequence: TGTGCCAGCACCTTTTACCGGGACAGAGTGAACACTGAAGCTTTCTTT. Full variable domain (missing parts from reference TRBV28 and TRBJ1-1): DVKVTQSSRYLVKRTGEKVFLECVQDMDHENMFWYRQDPGLGLRLIYFSYDVKMKEKGDIPEGYSVSREKKERFSLILESASTNQTSMYLCASTFYRDRVNTEAFFGQGTRLTVV.

A note on this clone: One junction end does not reproduce the germline sequence, and a read error may be involved. At the DNA level, this CDR3 is encoded by other sequences in the same sample as well. The chain uses TRBV29-1 and TRBJ2-1, with D unresolved. Germline assignment: CDR1 SQVTM and CDR2 ANQGSEA. The CDR3 sequence is 12 residues long. The CDR3 spells CSVEGRYNEQFF. For the CDR3, the DNA is TGCAGCGTCGAAGGTCGGTACAATGAGCAGTTCTTC.

This clone showed up just once. V and J are TRBV7-9 and TRBJ2-7; D is perhaps TRBD2 (5 bases). With 1 base removed from V and 0 bases from J, the gap between germline ends came to 10 bases. This CDR3 is 15 amino acids long. Germline V gene sequence: CDR1 SEHNR, CDR2 FQNEAQ (reference sequence). Here the CDR3 DNA reads TGTGCCAGCAGCTTAGGGGCGGGCAGCTCCTACGAGCAGTACTTC. Protein product: CASSLGAGSSYEQYF.

The V and J genes are TRBV27 and TRBJ2-3, with 8 bases identical to TRBD2. CDR1 and CDR2 (germline): MNHEY, SMNVEV (reference sequence). V was clipped by 3 bases and J by 3 bases; unmatched bases: 11. The CDR3 has 17 amino acids. The DNA of the CDR3 is TGTGCCAGCAGTTTTTTAGGGACGGGAGGGGCAACAGATACGCAGTATTTT. Its protein product is CASSFLGTGGATDTQYF.

The chain carries TRBV25-1 and TRBJ2-5, with 7 bases that match TRBD1. J lost 3 bases, V lost 6 bases, and 16 bases had no gene match. From germline, CDR1 is MGHDK and CDR2 SYGVNS. The CDR3 runs 17 residues. CDR3 DNA sequence: TGTGCCAGCAGCATTCGAACTCGACCGGGACAGAAAGAGACCCAGTACTTC. This codes for CASSIRTRPGQKETQYF.

The J gene is TRBJ2-2, the V gene TRBV29-1; D is perhaps TRBD2 (5 bases). The CDR3 has 14 amino acids. Looked up from germline, CDR1 is SQVTM and CDR2 is ANQGSEA. Between the trimmed V and J ends, which lost 5 bases and 0 bases, there was a span of 10 bases. Here the CDR3 reads CSVLEDANTGELFF. The DNA for the CDR3 is TGCAGCGTTTTGGAGGATGCGAACACCGGGGAGCTGTTTTTT.

In nucleotides, the CDR3 is TGCGCCAGCAGCCATCGACCGGAGTTAGCGGGCCTCACCTACAATGAGCAGTTCTTC. It codes for CASSHRPELAGLTYNEQFF. The chain has TRBV4-1 and TRBJ2-1; 7 bases line up with TRBD2. The CDR3 totals 19 residues. Trimming removed 3 bases from V and 2 bases from J; junction bases left unmatched: 16. Germline V gives CDR1 MGHRA, CDR2 YSYEKL.

This clone appeared once. The chain combines TRBV29-1 with TRBJ2-7; D is tentatively TRBD1 or TRBD2 (5 bases each). The CDR3 spans 13 residues. Per germline, CDR1 SQVTM and CDR2 ANQGSEA. V lost 0 bases and J 2 bases, leaving 8 bases between the germline ends. The CDR3 sequence: CSVEEGVTYEQYF. The CDR3 bases are TGCAGCGTTGAAGAGGGGGTCACCTACGAGCAGTACTTC.